This record concerns one TCR beta chain sequence. This entry is derived from a study of T cell responses to AZD1222 COVID-19 vaccine. The CDR3 runs 13 residues. With 3 bases clipped from V and 5 bases from J, the junction kept 2 bases outside the gene matches. CDR1 SGDLS and CDR2 YYNGEE come from the germline V gene. TCRdb's copy holds only in-frame clones and misses some; the assay was immunoSEQ multiplex PCR. Counted here are around 100,000 clones, less than 90% occurring once; the ten biggest clones make up about 15%. The material was peripheral blood, obtained on day 0 of AZD1222 vaccination. The chain couples TRBV9 to TRBJ1-5, with 7 bases matching TRBD1. The TCR comes from an adult in good health. The CDR3 sequence is CASSAQGYQPQHF. The CDR3 DNA follows: TGTGCCAGCAGCGCACAGGGGTATCAGCCCCAGCATTTT.